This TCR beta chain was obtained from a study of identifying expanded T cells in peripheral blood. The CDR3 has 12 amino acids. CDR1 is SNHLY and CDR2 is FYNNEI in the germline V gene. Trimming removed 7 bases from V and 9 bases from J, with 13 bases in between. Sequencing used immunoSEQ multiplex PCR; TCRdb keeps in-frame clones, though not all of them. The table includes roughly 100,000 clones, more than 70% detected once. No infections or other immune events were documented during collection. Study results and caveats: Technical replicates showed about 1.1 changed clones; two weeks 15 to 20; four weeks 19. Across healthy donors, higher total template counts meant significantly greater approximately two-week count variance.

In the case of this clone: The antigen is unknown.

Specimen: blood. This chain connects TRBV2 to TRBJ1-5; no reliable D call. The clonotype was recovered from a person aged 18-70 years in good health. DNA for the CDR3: TGTGCCAGCAAAAGAGCCGCCGGGCCCCAGCATTTT. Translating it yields CASKRAAGPQHF.